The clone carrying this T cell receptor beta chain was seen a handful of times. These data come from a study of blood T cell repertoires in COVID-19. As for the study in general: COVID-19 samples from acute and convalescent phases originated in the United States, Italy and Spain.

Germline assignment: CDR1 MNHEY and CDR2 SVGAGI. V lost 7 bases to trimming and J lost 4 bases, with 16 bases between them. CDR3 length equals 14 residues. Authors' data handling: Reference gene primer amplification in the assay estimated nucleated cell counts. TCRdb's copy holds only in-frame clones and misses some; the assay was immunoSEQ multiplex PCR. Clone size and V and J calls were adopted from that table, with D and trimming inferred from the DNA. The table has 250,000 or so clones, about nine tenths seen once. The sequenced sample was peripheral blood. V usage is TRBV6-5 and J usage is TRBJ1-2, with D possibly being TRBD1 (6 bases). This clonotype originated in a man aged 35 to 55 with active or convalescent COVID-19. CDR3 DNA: TGTGCCAGCACTAACGGGGGGGCGGGCTATGGCTACACCTTC. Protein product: CASTNGGAGYGYTF.